These 20 T cell receptor beta chains originate from one sample sequenced in a study of CD8 T cells in Susac syndrome. Random hexamers were used to reverse transcribe the RNA input (about 0.45 to 1 ug). MiXCR, applied by TCRdb to the immunoSEQ multiplex PCR reads, yields one record per CDR3 protein. The sample records roughly 89,000 distinct CDR3 sequences, 90% to 97% being singletons. The sequencing sample was made of CD8+ T cells from PBMCs. The receptors shown here come from a human donor with Susac syndrome.

The rearrangement joins TRBV9 to TRBJ2-1, with D possibly TRBD1 on 6 matching bases. Germline V gene data show CDR1 as SGDLS and CDR2 as YYNGEE. The CDR3 is 13 amino acids. Trimming pared 4 bases from V and 4 bases from J, leaving 9 bases between. In DNA form, the CDR3 reads TGTGCCAGCAGCTTCGGACAGTACAATGAGCAGTTCTTC. As protein: CASSFGQYNEQFF.

This clonotype was seen a handful of times. The gene calls are TRBV3-1 and TRBJ1-1; perhaps TRBD1 as D (5 bases). Per the germline V gene, CDR1 is LGHDT and CDR2 is YNNKEL (reference sequence). V dropped 3 bases and J dropped 1 base, with 9 bases sitting between them. The CDR3 runs to 14 residues. The CDR3 DNA sequence: TGTGCCAGCAGCCAGGGGCCGGGGAACACTGAAGCTTTCTTT. Its translation: CASSQGPGNTEAFF.

The gene calls are TRBV7-8 and TRBJ2-7; D is uncertain. Germline V lookup: CDR1 SGHVS, CDR2 FQNEAQ. The CDR3 runs 14 residues. Trimming shortened V by 3 bases and J by 3 bases, and 12 bases separated the two germline ends. The CDR3 region is CASSLGSGFYEQYF. The CDR3 nucleotides read TGTGCCAGCAGCTTGGGTTCGGGTTTCTACGAGCAGTACTTC.

This sequence joins TRBV27 and TRBJ2-3; D not resolved. V lost 0 bases, J lost 5 bases, and 9 bases lay in between. Germline-derived CDR1 and CDR2 are MNHEY and SMNVEV (reference sequence). This CDR3 has 14 amino acids. CDR3: CASSLSEMGDTQYF. DNA of the CDR3: TGTGCCAGCAGTTTATCTGAGATGGGAGATACGCAGTATTTT.

The chain couples TRBV9 to TRBJ2-6; D is unclear. Germline V gene data show CDR1 as SGDLS and CDR2 as YYNGEE. The CDR3 covers 14 residues. Trimming took 1 base from V and 8 from J, leaving 10 bases between them. This CDR3 reads CASSVFEESNVLTF. Written as DNA, the CDR3 is TGTGCCAGCAGCGTATTTGAGGAATCCAACGTCCTGACTTTC.

The chain links TRBV19 to TRBJ1-2, with 12 bases matching TRBD1. This CDR3 region has 16 residues. CDR1 and CDR2 (germline): LNHDA, SQIVND (reference sequence). With V trimmed by 6 bases and J by 3 bases, 8 bases remained unmatched. The CDR3 is CASSQGQGAMDYGYTF. CDR3 coding DNA: TGTGCCAGTAGCCAGGGACAGGGGGCGATGGACTATGGCTACACCTTC.

The chain joins TRBV20-1 to TRBJ2-5, with 9 nucleotides matching TRBD1. The CDR3 length is 14 residues. Germline lookup yields CDR1 DFQATT and CDR2 SNEGSKA (reference sequence). Losses at the gene ends were 6 bases for V and 5 bases for J; bases not matched to a gene: 10. The CDR3 protein is CSAQPGQGGETQYF. DNA for the CDR3: TGCAGTGCCCAACCGGGACAGGGAGGGGAGACCCAGTACTTC.

The table lists this clonotype with a count of one. The junction departs from the called germline gene at one end, perhaps through a read error. The CDR3 nucleotides are TGTACCAGCACCGGAGGGGATGAGCAGTTCTTC. Its translation is CTSTGGDEQFF. The chain is built from TRBV2 and TRBJ2-1, with a weak D call TRBD2 (6 bases). The CDR3 is 11 amino acids. The germline gives CDR1 SNHLY, CDR2 FYNNEI.

This chain links TRBV25-1 with TRBJ2-2, with unresolved D. This CDR3 is 13 amino acids long. V lost 2 bases and J 6 bases, leaving 7 bases between the germline ends. From germline, CDR1 is MGHDK and CDR2 SYGVNS. Here the CDR3 DNA reads TGTGCCAGCAGTGAAATCGGGTCCGGGGAGCTGTTTTTT. This translates into CASSEIGSGELFF.

The chain employs TRBV6-6 and TRBJ2-7; the match to TRBD1 covers 7 bases. The CDR3 consists of 13 residues. From germline, CDR1 is MNHNY and CDR2 SVGAGI (reference sequence). V gave up 6 bases and J gave up 3 bases; unmatched junction bases: 5. Written as DNA, the CDR3 is TGTGCCAGCAGGGCCGGGACAGTCTACGAGCAGTACTTC. Protein sequence: CASRAGTVYEQYF.

V is TRBV24-1 and J is TRBJ1-2, with 7 bases that match TRBD1. CDR3 length: 17 residues. The germline V gene has CDR1 KGHDR and CDR2 SFDVKD. V was clipped by 3 bases and J by 8 bases; unmatched bases: 17. DNA of the CDR3: TGTGCCACCAGTGATCACAATACGGAGACAGGGCTTAGAGGCTACACCTTC. It specifies CATSDHNTETGLRGYTF.

The rearrangement links TRBV9 to TRBJ2-1; D possibly corresponds to TRBD1 (6 bases). Trimming shortened V by 3 bases and J by 8 bases, and 15 bases separated the two germline ends. The CDR3 spans 14 residues. Germline loops: CDR1 SGDLS, CDR2 YYNGEE. CDR3 in amino acids: CASSAPGQRYEQFF. The DNA of the CDR3 is TGTGCCAGCAGCGCCCCGGGACAAAGGTATGAGCAGTTCTTC.

The chain combines TRBV24-1 with TRBJ2-1; 9 nucleotides line up with TRBD2. CDR3 length: 14 amino acids. Trimming removed 4 bases from V and 7 bases from J; junction bases left unmatched: 4. Germline CDR1 and CDR2: KGHDR and SFDVKD. In DNA form, the CDR3 reads TGTGCCACCAGTGAGACTAGCGGCGAGAATGAGCAGTTCTTC. As protein: CATSETSGENEQFF.

The chain links TRBV30 to TRBJ2-1; no definite D call. This CDR3 is built from 12 residues. Germline CDR1 and CDR2: GTSNPN and SVGIG (reference sequence). With 5 bases removed from V and 8 bases from J, the gap between germline ends came to 13 bases. CDR3 DNA sequence: TGTGCCTGGGGTGCGAAAACCGATGAGCAGTTCTTC. Translating gives CAWGAKTDEQFF.

The chain combines TRBV5-4 with TRBJ2-5, with TRBD2 matching over 15 bases. The CDR3 is 16 residues long. In germline, CDR1 is SGHNT, CDR2 YYREEE (reference sequence). Unmatched junction bases numbered 8, after V lost 4 bases and J lost 7 bases. CDR3 protein: CASSLGLAGGPGTQYF. DNA of the CDR3: TGTGCCAGCAGCCTGGGACTAGCGGGGGGTCCGGGGACCCAGTACTTC.

This sequence joins TRBV20-1 and TRBJ2-7; tentative D call: TRBD1 (5 bases). V lost 6 bases to trimming and J lost 10 bases, with 25 bases between them. The CDR3 length is 14 residues. Germline V lookup: CDR1 DFQATT, CDR2 SNEGSKA (reference sequence). This CDR3 is CSAERTGLRGKQYF. DNA for the CDR3: TGCAGTGCCGAACGTACTGGGCTTAGGGGCAAACAGTACTTC.

V is TRBV24-1 and J is TRBJ1-1; D gene unclear. The CDR3 is 11 residues long. The germline CDR1 and CDR2 sequences are KGHDR and SFDVKD. V was trimmed by 8 bases and J by 5 bases, leaving 8 bases between them. The CDR3 sequence: CATMLGTEAFF. The CDR3 DNA reads as TGTGCCACCATGCTTGGTACTGAAGCTTTCTTT.

This sequence joins TRBV5-1 and TRBJ2-1; the match to TRBD2 covers 7 bases. The CDR3 has 15 residues. Trimming cost V 4 bases and J 8 bases; bases outside gene matches: 12. CDR1 and CDR2 (germline): SGHRS, YFSETQ. The CDR3 is CASSPMGGERDEQFF. As DNA, the CDR3 is TGCGCCAGCAGCCCAATGGGGGGGGAGCGGGATGAGCAGTTCTTC.

The V gene is TRBV2, the J gene TRBJ1-5; 7 nucleotides align to TRBD1. The length of the CDR3 is 16 residues. V was pared by 2 bases and J by 3 bases, with 7 bases of the junction left unmatched. CDR1 is SNHLY, CDR2 FYNNEI, per germline. CDR3: CASSESRTGYNQPQHF. In DNA, the CDR3 is TGTGCCAGCAGTGAATCCCGGACAGGCTACAATCAGCCCCAGCATTTT.

This sequence joins TRBV20-1 and TRBJ2-4, with 7 bases lining up with TRBD2. V gave up 6 bases and J gave up 9 bases; unmatched junction bases: 11. The CDR3 spans 13 residues. The germline V gene has CDR1 DFQATT and CDR2 SNEGSKA (reference sequence). CDR3 DNA: TGCAGTGCCGGGAGCCCGTCGGGGGGCATTCAGTACTTC. Its translation: CSAGSPSGGIQYF.